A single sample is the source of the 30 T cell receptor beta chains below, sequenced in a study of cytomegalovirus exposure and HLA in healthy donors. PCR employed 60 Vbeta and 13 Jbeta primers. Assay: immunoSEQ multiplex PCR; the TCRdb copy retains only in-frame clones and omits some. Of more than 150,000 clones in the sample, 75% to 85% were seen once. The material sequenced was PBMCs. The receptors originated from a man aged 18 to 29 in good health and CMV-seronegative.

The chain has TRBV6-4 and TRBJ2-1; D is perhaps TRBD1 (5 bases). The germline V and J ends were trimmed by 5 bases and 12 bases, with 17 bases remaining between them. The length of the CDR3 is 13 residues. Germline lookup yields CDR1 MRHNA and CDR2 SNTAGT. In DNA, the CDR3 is TGTGCCAGCAGTTTGACGGAGTCTGGGGCGCAGTTCTTC. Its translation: CASSLTESGAQFF.

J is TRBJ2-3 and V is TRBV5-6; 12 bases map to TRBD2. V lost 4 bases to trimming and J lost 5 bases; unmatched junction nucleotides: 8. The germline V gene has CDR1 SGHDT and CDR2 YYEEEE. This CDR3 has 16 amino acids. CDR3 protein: CASSTILAGGRDTQYF. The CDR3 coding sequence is TGTGCCAGCAGCACGATACTAGCGGGGGGCAGAGATACGCAGTATTTT.

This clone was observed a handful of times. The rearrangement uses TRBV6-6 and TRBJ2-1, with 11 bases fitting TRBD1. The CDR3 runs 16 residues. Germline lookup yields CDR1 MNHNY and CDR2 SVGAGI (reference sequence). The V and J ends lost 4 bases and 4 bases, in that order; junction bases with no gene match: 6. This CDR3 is CASSSYGTGGYNEQFF. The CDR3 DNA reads TGTGCCAGCAGTTCCTACGGGACAGGGGGGTACAATGAGCAGTTCTTC.

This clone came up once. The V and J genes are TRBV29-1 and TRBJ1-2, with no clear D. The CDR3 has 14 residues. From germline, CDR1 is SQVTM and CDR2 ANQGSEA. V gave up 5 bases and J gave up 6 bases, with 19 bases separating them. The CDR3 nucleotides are TGCAGCGTTATCGACGAGGGTGGATACCATGGCTACACCTTC. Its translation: CSVIDEGGYHGYTF. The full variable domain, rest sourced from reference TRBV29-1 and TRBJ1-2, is SAVISQKPSRDICQRGTSLTIQCQVDSQVTMMFWYRQQPGQSLTLIATANQGSEATYESGFVIDKFPISRPNLTFSTLTVSNMSPEDSSIYLCSVIDEGGYHGYTFGSGTRLTVV.

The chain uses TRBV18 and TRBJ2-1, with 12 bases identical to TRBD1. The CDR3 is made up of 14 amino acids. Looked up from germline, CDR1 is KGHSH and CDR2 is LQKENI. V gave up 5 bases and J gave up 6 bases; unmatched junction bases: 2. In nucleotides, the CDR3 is TGTGCCAGCTCAGCGGGACAGGGGGCCAATGAGCAGTTCTTC. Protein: CASSAGQGANEQFF. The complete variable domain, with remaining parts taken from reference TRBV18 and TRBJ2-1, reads NAGVMQNPRHLVRRRGQEARLRCSPMKGHSHVYWYRQLPEEGLKFMVYLQKENIIDESGMPKERFSAEFPKEGPSILRIQQVVRGDSAAYFCASSAGQGANEQFFGPGTRLTVL.

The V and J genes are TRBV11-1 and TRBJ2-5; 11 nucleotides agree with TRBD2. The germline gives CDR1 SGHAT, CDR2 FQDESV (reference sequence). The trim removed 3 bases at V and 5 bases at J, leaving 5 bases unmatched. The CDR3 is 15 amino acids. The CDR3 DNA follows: TGTGCCAGCAGCTTTCTAGCGGGGGGTCGTGAGACCCAGTACTTC. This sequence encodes CASSFLAGGRETQYF.

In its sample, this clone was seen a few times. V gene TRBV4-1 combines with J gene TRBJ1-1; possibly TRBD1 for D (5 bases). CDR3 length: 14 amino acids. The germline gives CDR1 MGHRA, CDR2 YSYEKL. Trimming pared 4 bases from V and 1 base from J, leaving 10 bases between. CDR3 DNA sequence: TGCGCCAGCAGCCTCCGTACAGGGAACACTGAAGCTTTCTTT. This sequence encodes CASSLRTGNTEAFF.

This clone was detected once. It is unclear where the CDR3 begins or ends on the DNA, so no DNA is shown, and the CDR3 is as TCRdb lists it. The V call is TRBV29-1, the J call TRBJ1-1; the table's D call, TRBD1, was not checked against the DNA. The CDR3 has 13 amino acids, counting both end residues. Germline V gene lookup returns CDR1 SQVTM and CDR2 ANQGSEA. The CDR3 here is CSGHRVGQGATFF.

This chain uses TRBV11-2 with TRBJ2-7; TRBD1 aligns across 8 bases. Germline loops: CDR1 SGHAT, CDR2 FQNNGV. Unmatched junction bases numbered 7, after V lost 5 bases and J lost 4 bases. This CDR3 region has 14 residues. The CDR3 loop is CASSVGDRIYEQYF. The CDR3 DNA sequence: TGTGCCAGCAGCGTAGGGGACAGGATTTACGAGCAGTACTTC.

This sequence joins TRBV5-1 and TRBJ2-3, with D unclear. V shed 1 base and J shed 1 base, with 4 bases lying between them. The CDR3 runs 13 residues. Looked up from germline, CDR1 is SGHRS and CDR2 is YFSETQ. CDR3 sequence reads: CASSLTGTDTQYF. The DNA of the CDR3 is TGCGCCAGCAGCTTGACAGGCACAGATACGCAGTATTTT.

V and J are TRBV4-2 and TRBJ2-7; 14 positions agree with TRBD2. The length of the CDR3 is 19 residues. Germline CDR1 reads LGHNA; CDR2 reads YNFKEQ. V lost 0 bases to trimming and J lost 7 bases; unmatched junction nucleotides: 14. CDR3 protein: CASSQEGGVGLAGGWEQYF. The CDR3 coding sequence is TGTGCCAGCAGCCAAGAGGGAGGTGTTGGACTAGCGGGAGGTTGGGAGCAGTACTTC.

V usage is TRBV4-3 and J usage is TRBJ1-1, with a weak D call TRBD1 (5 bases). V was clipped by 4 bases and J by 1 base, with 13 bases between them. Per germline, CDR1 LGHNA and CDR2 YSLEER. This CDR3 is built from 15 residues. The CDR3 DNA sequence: TGCGCCAGCAGCCCCTTAGAAAGGGGGAACACTGAAGCTTTCTTT. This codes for CASSPLERGNTEAFF.

Here the CDR3 DNA reads TGTGCCAGCAGCTTTAGCGGCACCGGGGAGCTGTTTTTT. Translating gives CASSFSGTGELFF. This chain connects TRBV7-2 to TRBJ2-2, with TRBD2 as a possible D gene (6 bases). CDR1 and CDR2 (germline): SGHTA, FQGNSA. V was shortened by 3 bases and J by 4 bases, with 6 bases between the two germline ends. CDR3 length: 13 amino acids.

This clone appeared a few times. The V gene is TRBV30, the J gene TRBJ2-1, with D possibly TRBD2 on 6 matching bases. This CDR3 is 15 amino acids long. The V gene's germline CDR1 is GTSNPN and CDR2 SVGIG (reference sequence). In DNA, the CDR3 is TGTGCTTCCCGCCGAGTCGGGAGTTGGTACAATGAGCAGTTCTTC. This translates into CASRRVGSWYNEQFF.

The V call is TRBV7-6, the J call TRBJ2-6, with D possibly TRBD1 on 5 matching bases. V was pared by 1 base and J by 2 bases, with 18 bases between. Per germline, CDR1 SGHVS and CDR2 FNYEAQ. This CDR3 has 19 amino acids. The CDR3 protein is CASSLGGRAQGPGANVLTF. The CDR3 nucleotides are TGTGCCAGCAGCTTAGGGGGCCGGGCGCAGGGCCCTGGGGCCAACGTCCTGACTTTC.

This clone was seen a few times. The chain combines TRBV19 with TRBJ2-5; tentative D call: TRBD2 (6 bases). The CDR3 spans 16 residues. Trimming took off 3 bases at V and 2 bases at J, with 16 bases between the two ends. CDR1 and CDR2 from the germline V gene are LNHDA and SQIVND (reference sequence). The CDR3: CASSISYGGGQETQYF. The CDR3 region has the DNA TGTGCCAGTAGTATTTCCTACGGGGGTGGTCAAGAGACCCAGTACTTC.

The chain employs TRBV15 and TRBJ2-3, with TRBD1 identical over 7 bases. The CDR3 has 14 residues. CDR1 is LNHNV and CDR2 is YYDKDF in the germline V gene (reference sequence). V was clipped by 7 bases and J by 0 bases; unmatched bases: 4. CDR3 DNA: TGTGCCACCATGACAGGGTTCAGCACAGATACGCAGTATTTT. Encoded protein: CATMTGFSTDTQYF.

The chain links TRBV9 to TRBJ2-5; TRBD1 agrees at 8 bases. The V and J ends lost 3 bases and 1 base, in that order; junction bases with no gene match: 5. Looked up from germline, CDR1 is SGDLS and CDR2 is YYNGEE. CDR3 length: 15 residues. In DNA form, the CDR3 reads TGTGCCAGCAGCGCTTGGGACAGGTTCCAAGAGACCCAGTACTTC. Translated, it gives CASSAWDRFQETQYF.

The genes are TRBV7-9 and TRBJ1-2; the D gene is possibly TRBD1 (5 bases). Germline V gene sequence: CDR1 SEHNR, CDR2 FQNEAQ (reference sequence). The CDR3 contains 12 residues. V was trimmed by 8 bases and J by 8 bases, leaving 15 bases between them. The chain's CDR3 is CASRRGSLGYTF. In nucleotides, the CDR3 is TGTGCCAGCCGTAGGGGAAGTTTAGGCTACACCTTC.

The CDR3 spells CASSQVTGDYGYTF. CDR3 DNA sequence: TGTGCCAGCAGCCAAGTTACAGGGGACTATGGCTACACCTTC. V and J are TRBV4-2 and TRBJ1-2; the match to TRBD1 covers 7 bases. The CDR3 spans 14 residues. Germline V gene lookup returns CDR1 LGHNA and CDR2 YNFKEQ. V gave up 1 base and J gave up 3 bases; unmatched junction bases: 2.

The CDR3 region has the DNA TGTGCCATCAGTGAGTCGAAAGCTAGCGGGGACGACAATGAGCAGTTCTTC. Its protein is CAISESKASGDDNEQFF. The chain links TRBV10-3 to TRBJ2-1; TRBD2 agrees at 9 bases. CDR1 and CDR2 from the germline V gene are ENHRY and SYGVKD. The CDR3 covers 17 residues. V lost 0 bases and J lost 5; bases outside the gene matches: 8.

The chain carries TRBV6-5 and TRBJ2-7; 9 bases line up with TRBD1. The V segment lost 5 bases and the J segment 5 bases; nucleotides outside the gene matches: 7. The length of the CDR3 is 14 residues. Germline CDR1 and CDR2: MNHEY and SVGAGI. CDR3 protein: CASSNRGPLNEQYF. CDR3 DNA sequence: TGTGCCAGCAGTAACAGGGGGCCCCTCAACGAGCAGTACTTC.

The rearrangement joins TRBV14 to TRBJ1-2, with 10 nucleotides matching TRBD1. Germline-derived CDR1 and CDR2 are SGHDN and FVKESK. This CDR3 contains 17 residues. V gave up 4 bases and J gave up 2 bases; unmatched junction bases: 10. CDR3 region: CASSPLGDRGGNYGYTF. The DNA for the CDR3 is TGTGCCAGCAGCCCTTTAGGGGACAGGGGCGGAAACTATGGCTACACCTTC. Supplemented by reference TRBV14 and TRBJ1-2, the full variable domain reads EAGVTQFPSHSVIEKGQTVTLRCDPISGHDNLYWYRRVMGKEIKFLLHFVKESKQDESGMPNNRFLAERTGGTYSTLKVQPAELEDSGVYFCASSPLGDRGGNYGYTFGSGTRLTVV.

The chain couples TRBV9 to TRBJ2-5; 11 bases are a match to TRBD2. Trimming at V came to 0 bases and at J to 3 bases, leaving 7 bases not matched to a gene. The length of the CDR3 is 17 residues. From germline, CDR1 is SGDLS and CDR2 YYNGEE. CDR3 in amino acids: CASSVDISGGAKETQYF. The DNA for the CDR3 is TGTGCCAGCAGCGTAGATATTAGCGGGGGGGCGAAAGAGACCCAGTACTTC.

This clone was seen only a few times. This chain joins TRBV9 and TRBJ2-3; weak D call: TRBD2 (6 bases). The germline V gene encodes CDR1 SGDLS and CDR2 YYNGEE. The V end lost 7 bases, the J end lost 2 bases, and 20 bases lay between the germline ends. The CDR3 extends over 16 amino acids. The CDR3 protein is CASAPGRWGYTDTQYF. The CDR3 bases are TGTGCCAGCGCCCCAGGGAGGTGGGGTTACACAGATACGCAGTATTTT.

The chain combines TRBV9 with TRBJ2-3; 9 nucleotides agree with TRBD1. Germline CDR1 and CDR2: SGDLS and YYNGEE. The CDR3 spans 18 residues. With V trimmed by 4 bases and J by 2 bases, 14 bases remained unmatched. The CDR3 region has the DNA TGTGCCAGCAGCAACAACAGGGGGCGCCGAAAAGTCACAGATACGCAGTATTTT. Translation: CASSNNRGRRKVTDTQYF.

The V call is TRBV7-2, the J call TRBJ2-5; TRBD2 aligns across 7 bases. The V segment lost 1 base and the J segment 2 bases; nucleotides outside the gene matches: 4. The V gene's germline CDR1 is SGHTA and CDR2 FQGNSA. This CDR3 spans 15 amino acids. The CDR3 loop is CASSLGLAGQETQYF. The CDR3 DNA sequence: TGTGCCAGCAGCTTAGGGTTAGCGGGTCAAGAGACCCAGTACTTC.

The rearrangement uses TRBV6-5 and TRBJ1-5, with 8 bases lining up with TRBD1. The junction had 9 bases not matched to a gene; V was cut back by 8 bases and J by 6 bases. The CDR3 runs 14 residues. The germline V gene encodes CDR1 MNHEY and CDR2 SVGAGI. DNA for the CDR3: TGTGCCAGCCTGGACAGGGTATATGGTCAGCCCCAGCATTTT. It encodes CASLDRVYGQPQHF.

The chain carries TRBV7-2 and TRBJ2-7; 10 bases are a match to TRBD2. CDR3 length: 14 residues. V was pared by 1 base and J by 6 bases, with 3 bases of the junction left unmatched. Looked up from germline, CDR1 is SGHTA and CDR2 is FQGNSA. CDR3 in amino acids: CASSLERGGREQYF. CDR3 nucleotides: TGTGCCAGCAGCTTAGAGCGGGGGGGCCGCGAGCAGTACTTC.

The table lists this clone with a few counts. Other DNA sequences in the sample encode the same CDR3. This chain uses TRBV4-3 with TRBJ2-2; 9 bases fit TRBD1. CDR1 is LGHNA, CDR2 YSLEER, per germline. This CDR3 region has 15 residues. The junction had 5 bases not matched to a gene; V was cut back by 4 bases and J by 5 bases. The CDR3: CASSRGQGGTGELFF. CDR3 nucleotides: TGCGCCAGCAGCCGGGGACAGGGAGGGACCGGGGAGCTGTTTTTT.